This TCR beta chain comes out of a study of neurological immune-mediated disorders. Study-wide results and caveats: Patients with HTLV-1-associated myelopathy showed the most TCR clonal expansion. Those with multiple sclerosis showed the least, falling below healthy controls.

The V gene's germline CDR1 is SGHTA and CDR2 FQGNSA. The CDR3 is made up of 13 amino acids. Deletions cut 5 bases from V and 4 bases from J, with 12 bases between. A total of 2 million PBMCs stored at -80 degrees C provided the unsorted libraries. The sample holds many counts of this clonotype. As yet, its antigen is unknown. The team produced cDNA through 5'RACE using 10-nucleotide random UMIs. TCRdb ran MiXCR on the 5' RACE reads and lists one entry per CDR3 protein. The sample holds 80,000 to 100,000 distinct CDR3 sequences, roughly 3.3% seen once. The receptor comes from a woman aged 45-65 years with multiple sclerosis. V usage is TRBV7-2 and J usage is TRBJ2-7; a weak D match, TRBD2 (6 bases). The material sequenced was PBMCs. The CDR3 here is CASSDSGGYEQYF. The CDR3 DNA sequence: TGTGCCAGCAGCGACTCCGGAGGGTACGAGCAGTACTTC.